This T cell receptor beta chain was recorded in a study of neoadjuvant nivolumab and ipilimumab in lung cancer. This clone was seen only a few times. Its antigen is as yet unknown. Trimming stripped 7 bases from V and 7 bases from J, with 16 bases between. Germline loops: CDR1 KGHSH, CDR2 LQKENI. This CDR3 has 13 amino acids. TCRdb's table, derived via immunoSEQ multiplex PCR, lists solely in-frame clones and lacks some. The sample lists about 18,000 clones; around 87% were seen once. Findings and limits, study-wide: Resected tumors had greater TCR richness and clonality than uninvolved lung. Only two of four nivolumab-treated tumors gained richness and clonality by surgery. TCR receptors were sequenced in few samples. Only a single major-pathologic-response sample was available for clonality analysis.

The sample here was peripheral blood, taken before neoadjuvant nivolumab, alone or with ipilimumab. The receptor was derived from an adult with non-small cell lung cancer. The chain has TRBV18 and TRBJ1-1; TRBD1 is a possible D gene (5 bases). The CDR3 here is CASLGLMNIEAFF. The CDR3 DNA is TGTGCCAGCTTGGGACTGATGAATATTGAAGCTTTCTTT.